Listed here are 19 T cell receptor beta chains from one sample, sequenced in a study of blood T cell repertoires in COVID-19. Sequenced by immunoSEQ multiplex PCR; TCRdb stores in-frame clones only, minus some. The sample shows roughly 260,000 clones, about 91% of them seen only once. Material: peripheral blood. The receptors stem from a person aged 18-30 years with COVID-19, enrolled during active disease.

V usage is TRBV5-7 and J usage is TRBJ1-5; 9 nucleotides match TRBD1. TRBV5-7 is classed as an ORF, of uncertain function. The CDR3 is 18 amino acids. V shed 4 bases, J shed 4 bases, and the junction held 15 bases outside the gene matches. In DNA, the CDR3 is TGTGCCAGCAGCCCCGACCAGCCGACAGGGGGTTCGAATCAGCCCCAGCATTTT. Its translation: CASSPDQPTGGSNQPQHF.

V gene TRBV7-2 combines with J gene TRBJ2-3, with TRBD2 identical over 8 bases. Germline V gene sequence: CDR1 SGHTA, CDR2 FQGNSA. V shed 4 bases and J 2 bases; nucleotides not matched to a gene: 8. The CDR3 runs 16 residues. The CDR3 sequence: CASSSQAGALTDTQYF. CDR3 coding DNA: TGTGCCAGCAGCTCCCAAGCGGGAGCCCTCACAGATACGCAGTATTTT.

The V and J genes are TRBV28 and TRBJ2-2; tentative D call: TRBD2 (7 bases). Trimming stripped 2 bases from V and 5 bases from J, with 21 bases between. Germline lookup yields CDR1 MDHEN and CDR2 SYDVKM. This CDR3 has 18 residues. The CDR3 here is CASSLRTGRGSGTGELFF. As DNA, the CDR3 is TGTGCCAGCAGTTTAAGAACGGGGAGGGGGAGCGGGACCGGGGAGCTGTTTTTT.

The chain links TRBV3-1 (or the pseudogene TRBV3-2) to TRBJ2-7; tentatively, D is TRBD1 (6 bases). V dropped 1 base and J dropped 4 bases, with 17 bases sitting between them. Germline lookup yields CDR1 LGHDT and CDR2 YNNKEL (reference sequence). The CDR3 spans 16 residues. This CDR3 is CASSQGRQGFRYEQYF. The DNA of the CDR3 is TGTGCCAGCAGCCAAGGACGCCAGGGGTTTCGATACGAGCAGTACTTC.

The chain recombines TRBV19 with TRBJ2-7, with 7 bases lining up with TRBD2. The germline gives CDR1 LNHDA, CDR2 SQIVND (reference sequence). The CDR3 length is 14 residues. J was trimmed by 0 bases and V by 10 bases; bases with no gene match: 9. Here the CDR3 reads CATSRASGSYEQYF. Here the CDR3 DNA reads TGTGCCACCAGTCGCGCTAGCGGCTCCTACGAGCAGTACTTC.

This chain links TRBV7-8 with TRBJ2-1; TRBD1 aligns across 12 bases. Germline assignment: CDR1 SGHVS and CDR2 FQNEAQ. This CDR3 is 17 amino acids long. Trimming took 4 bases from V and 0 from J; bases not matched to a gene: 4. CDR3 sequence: CASSSGTGGSSYNEQFF. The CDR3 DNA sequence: TGTGCCAGCAGCTCCGGGACAGGGGGCAGCTCCTACAATGAGCAGTTCTTC.

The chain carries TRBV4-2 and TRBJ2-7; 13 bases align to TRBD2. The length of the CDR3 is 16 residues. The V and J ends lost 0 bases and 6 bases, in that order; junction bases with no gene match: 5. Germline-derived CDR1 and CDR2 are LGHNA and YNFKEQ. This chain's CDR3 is CASSQDLRLAGGEQYF. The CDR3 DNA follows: TGTGCCAGCAGCCAAGATCTTCGACTAGCGGGAGGCGAGCAGTACTTC.

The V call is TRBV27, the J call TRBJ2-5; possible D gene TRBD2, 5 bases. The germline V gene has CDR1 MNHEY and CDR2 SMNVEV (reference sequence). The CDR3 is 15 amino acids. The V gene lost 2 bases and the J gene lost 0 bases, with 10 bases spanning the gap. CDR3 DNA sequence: TGTGCCAGCAGTTTACTAGCCCTGTACCAAGAGACCCAGTACTTC. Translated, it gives CASSLLALYQETQYF.

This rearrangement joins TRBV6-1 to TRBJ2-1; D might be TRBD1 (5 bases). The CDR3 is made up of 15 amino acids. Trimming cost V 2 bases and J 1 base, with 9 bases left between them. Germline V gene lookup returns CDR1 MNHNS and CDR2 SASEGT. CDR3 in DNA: TGTGCCAGCAGTGAATACACAGGTTCCTACAATGAGCAGTTCTTC. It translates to CASSEYTGSYNEQFF.

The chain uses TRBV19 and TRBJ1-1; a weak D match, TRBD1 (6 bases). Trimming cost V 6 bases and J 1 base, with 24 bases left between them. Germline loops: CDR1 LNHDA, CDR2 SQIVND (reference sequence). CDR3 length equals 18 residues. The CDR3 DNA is TGTGCCAGTAGGCGAGGGGGGGGCGTTGGGCCCCCGAACACTGAAGCTTTCTTT. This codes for CASRRGGGVGPPNTEAFF.

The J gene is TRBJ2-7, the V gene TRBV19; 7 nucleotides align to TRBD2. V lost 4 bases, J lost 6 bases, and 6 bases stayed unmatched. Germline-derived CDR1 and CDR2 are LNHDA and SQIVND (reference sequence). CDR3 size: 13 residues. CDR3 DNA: TGTGCCAGTAGTAGCCTAGCGGCGGGCGAGCAGTACTTC. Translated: CASSSLAAGEQYF.

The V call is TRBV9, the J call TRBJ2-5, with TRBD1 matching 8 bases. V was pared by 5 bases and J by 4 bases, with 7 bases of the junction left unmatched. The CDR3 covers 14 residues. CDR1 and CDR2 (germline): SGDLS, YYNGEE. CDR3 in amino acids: CASSPGQGGETQYF. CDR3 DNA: TGTGCCAGCAGTCCCGGACAGGGTGGAGAGACCCAGTACTTC. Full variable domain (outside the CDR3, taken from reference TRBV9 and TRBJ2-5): DSGVTQTPKHLITATGQRVTLRCSPRSGDLSVYWYQQSLDQGLQFLIQYYNGEERAKGNILERFSAQQFPDLHSELNLSSLELGDSALYFCASSPGQGGETQYFGPGTRLLVL.

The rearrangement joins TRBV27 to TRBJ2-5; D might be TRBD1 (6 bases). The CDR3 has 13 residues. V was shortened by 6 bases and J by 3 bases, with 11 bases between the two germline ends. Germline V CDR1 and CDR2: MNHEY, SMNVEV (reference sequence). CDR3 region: CASSSGQKETQYF. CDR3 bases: TGTGCCAGCAGCTCTGGACAGAAAGAGACCCAGTACTTC.

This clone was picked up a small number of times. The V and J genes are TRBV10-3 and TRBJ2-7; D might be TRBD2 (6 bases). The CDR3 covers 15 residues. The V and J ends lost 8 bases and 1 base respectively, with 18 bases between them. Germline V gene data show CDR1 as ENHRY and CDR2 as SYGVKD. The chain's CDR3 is CAIGGSEGTSYEQYF. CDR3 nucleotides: TGTGCCATCGGGGGGTCGGAGGGGACGTCCTACGAGCAGTACTTC.

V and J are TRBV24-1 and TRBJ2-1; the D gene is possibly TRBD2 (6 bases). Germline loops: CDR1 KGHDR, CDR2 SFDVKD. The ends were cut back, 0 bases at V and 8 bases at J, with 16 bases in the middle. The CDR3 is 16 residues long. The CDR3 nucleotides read TGTGCCACCAGTGATTTGACAACTAGCCCGCCCCATGAGCAGTTCTTC. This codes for CATSDLTTSPPHEQFF.

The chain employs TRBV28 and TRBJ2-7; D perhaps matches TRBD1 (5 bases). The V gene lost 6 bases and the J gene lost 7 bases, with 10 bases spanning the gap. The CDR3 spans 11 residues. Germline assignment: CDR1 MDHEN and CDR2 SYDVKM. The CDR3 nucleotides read TGTGCCAGCAGACATAACAGGGAGCAGTACTTC. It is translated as CASRHNREQYF.

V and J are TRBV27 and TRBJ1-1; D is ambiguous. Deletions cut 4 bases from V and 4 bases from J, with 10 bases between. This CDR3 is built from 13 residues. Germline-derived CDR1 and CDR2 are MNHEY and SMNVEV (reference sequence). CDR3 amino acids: CASSYGSGTEAFF. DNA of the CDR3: TGTGCCAGCAGTTATGGGTCGGGCACTGAAGCTTTCTTT.

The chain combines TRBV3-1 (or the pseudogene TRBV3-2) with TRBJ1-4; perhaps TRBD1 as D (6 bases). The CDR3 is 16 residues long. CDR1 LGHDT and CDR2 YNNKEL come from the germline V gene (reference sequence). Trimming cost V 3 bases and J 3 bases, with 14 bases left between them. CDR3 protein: CASSHLRGGANEKLFF. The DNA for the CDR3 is TGTGCCAGCAGCCACTTGAGGGGGGGAGCTAATGAAAAACTGTTTTTT.

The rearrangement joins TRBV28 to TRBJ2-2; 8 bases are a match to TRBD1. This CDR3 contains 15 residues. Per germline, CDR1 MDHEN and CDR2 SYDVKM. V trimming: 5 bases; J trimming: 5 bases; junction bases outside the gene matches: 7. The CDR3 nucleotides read TGTGCCAGCAGTACCTCGGACAGGGAAACCGGGGAGCTGTTTTTT. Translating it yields CASSTSDRETGELFF.